This T cell receptor beta chain was sequenced in a study of blood T cell repertoires in COVID-19. Study background: Samples representing acute and convalescent COVID-19 were sourced from the United States, Italy and Spain. In each case, the material was cDNA or gDNA derived from T cells, B-cell-depleted T cells, or PBMCs.

This CDR3 comprises 17 residues. CDR1 SGHRS and CDR2 YFSETQ come from the germline V gene. Trimming took 3 bases from V and 6 from J; bases not matched to a gene: 9. Original processing notes: Amplification from reference gene primers served as the basis for estimated nucleated cell counts. Assay: immunoSEQ multiplex PCR; the TCRdb copy retains only in-frame clones and omits some. V and J calls and clone size come straight from that table; D and trimming were deduced from the DNA. The table has tens of thousands of clones, about 73% seen once; the top ten hold roughly a third. The chain carries TRBV5-1 and TRBJ2-1; 13 nucleotides align to TRBD2. The clonotype comes from a woman aged 70-85 years with acute or convalescent COVID-19. Sequences were obtained from peripheral blood. The CDR3 protein is CASSSRTSGRLGNEQFF. DNA for the CDR3: TGCGCCAGCAGCTCCCGGACTAGCGGGAGACTGGGCAATGAGCAGTTCTTC.